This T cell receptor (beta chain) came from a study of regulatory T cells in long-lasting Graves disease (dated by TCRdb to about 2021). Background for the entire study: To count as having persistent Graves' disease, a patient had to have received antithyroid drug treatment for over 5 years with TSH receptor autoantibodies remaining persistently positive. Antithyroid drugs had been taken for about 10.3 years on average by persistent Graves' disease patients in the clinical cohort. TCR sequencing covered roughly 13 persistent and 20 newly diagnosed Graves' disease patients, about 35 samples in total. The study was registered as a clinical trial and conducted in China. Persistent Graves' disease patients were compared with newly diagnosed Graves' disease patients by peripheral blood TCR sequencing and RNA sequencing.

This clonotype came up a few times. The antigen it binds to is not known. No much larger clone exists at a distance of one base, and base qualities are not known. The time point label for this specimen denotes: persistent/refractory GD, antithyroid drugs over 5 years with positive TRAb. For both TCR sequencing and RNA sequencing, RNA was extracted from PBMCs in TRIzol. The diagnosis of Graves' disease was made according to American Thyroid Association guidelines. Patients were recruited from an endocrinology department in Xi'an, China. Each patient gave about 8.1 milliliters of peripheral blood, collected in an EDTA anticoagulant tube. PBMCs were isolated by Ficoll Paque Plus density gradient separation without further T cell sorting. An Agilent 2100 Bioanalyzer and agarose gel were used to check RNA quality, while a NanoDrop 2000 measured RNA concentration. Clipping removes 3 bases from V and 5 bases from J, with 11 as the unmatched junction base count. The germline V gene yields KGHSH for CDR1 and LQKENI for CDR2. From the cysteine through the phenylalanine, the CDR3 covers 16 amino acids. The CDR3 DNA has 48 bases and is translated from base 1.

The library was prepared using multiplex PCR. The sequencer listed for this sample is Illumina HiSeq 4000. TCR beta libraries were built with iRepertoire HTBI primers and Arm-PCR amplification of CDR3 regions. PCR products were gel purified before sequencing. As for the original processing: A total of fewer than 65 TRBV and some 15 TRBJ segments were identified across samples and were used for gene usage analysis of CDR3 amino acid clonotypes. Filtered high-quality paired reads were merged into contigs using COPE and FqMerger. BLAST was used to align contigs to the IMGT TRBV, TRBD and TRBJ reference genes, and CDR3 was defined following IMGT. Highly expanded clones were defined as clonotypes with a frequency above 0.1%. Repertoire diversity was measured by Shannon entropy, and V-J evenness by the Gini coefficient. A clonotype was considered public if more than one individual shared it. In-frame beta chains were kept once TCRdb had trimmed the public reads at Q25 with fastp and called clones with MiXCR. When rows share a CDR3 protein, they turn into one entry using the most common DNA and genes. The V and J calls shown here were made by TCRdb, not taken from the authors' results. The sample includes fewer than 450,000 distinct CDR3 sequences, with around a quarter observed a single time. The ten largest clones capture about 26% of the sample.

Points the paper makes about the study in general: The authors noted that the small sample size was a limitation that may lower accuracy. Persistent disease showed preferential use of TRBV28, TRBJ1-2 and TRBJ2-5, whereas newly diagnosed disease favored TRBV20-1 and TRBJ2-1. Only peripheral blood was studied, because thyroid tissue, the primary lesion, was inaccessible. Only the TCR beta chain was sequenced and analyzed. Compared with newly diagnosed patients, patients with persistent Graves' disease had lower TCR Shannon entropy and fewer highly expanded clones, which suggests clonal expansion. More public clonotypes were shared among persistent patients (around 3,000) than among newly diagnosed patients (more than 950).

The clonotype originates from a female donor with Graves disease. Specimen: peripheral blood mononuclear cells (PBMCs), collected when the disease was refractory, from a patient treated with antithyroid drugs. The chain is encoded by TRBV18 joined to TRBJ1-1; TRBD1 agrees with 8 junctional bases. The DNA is TGTGCCAGCTCACCGTGGTCGCAGGGGGCGAGGACTGAAGCTTTCTTT. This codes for CASSPWSQGARTEAFF.